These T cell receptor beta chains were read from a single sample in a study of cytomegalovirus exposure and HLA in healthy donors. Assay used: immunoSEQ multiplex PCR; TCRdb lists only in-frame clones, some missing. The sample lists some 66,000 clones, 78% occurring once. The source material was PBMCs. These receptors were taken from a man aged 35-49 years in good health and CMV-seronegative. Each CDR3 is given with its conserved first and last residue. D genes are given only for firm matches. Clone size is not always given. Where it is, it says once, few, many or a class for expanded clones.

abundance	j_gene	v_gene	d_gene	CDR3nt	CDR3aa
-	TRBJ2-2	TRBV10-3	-	TGTGCCATCAGTTCCCTTATCACCGGCGGGGAGCTGTTTTTT	CAISSLITGGELFF
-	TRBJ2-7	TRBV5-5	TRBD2	TGTGCCAGCAGCCCGACTAGCGGCACGAGAGTCTACGAGCAGTACTTC	CASSPTSGTRVYEQYF
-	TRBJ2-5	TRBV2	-	TGTGCCAGCACCCGAGGGGGGAGGGCCCCGTACCAAGAGACCCAGTACTTC	CASTRGGRAPYQETQYF
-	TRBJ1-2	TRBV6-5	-	TGTGCCAGCAGTTTCCAATGGGGGAGGGGGAACTATGGCTACACCTTC	CASSFQWGRGNYGYTF
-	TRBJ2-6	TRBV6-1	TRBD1	TGTGCCAGCAGTGAAGACAGGGGCCGGCCTGGGGCCAACGTCCTGACTTTC	CASSEDRGRPGANVLTF
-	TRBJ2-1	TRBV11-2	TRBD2	TGTGCCAGCAGCTCTATCGGGCCTAGCGGGGGGGCCGGGAATGAGCAGTTCTTC	CASSSIGPSGGAGNEQFF
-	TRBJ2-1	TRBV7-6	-	TGTGCCAGCAGCTTAGTAGGGGGTAGCTACAATGAGCAGTTCTTC	CASSLVGGSYNEQFF
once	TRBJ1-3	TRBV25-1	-	TGTGCCAGCAGTGAATTCCCCGGGGACTCTGGAAACACCATATATTTT	CASSEFPGDSGNTIYF
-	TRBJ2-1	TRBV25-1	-	TGTGCCAGCAGTGAACGGGAGTACAATGAGCAGTTCTTC	CASSEREYNEQFF
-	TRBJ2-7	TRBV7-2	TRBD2	TGTGCCAGCAGCCCTCGACTAGCGGGAGGTCTGTCCTACGAGCAGTACTTC	CASSPRLAGGLSYEQYF
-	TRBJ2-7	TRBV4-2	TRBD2	TGTGCCAGCAGCCAAGAACCGGGACTAGCTCCCTACGAGCAGTACTTC	CASSQEPGLAPYEQYF
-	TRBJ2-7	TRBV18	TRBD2	TGTGCCAGCTCTCCCGCAGGGCGGGAGGTCCGCGAGCAGTACTTC	CASSPAGREVREQYF
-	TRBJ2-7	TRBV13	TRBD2	TGTGCCAGCAGCCGGGACTATGACTACGAGCAGTACTTC	CASSRDYDYEQYF
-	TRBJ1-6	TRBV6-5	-	TGTGCCAGCAGTTTACAGGTGGTGGGGAATTCACCCCTCCACTTT	CASSLQVVGNSPLHF
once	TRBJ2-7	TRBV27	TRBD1	TGTGCCAGCAGTACCTACCCCGGGACAGGACCATACGAGCAGTACTTC	CASSTYPGTGPYEQYF
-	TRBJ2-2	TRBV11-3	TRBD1	TGTGCCAGCAGCCCAGGACAGGGGGCGAGCACCGGGGAGCTGTTTTTT	CASSPGQGASTGELFF
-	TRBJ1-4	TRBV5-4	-	TGTGCCAGCAGTTCAACGTTCGGGGGGTCCTTATTTAATGAAAAACTGTTTTTT	CASSSTFGGSLFNEKLFF
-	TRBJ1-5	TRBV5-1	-	TGCGCCAGCAGCTTGTCCTTTAATAGCAATCAGCCCCAGCATTTT	CASSLSFNSNQPQHF
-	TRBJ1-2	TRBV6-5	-	TGTGCCAGCACCCCGATGGGAGGGGGCTATGGCTACACCTTC	CASTPMGGGYGYTF
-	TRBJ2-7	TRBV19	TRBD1	TGTGCCAGTAAAGATCAGGGGGCCTCCTACGAGCAGTACTTC	CASKDQGASYEQYF
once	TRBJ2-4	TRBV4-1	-	TGCGCCAGCAGCCAAGATTGGCGGGATAACATTCAGTACTTC	CASSQDWRDNIQYF
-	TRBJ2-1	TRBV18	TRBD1	TGTGCCAGCTCACCCCTAACCGGGACAGGTTACAATGAGCAGTTCTTC	CASSPLTGTGYNEQFF
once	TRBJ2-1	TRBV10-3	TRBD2	TGTGCCACCGCGAGCGGGGCCAATGAGCAGTTCTTC	CATASGANEQFF
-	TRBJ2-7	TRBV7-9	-	TGTGCCAGCAGCTTAGCCCTTGGGTACAGTTTACCCTACGAGCAGTACTTC	CASSLALGYSLPYEQYF
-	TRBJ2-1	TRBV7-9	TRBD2	TGTGCCAGCAGCCCCTCCGGGCTAGCGGTGCGTGCTGAACCTGAGCAGTTCTTC	CASSPSGLAVRAEPEQFF
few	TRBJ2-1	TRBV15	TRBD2	TGTGCCACCAGCAGAACTAGCGGCAATGAGCAGTTCTTC	CATSRTSGNEQFF
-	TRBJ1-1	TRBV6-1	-	TGTGCCAGCATCAAGACAGGACCGAACACTGAAGCTTTCTTT	CASIKTGPNTEAFF
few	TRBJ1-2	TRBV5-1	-	TGCGCCAGCAGCTTAGCGGGGCGCGGGTATGGCTACACCTTC	CASSLAGRGYGYTF
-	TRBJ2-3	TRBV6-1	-	TGTGCCAGCAGCCAACGGGGGGATACGCAGTATTTT	CASSQRGDTQYF
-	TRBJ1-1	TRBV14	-	TGTGCCAGCAGTAGACAGAGGAACACTGAAGCTTTCTTT	CASSRQRNTEAFF
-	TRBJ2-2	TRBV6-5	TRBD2	TGTGCCAGCAAGCGGGGGGGGACCGGGGAGCTGTTTTTT	CASKRGGTGELFF
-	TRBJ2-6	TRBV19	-	TGTGCCAGTAGTATCTCCGCAGGGGATGCGTCTGGGGCCAACGTCCTGACTTTC	CASSISAGDASGANVLTF
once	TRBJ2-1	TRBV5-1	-	TGCGCCAGCAGCCCTACAAGCGGAAGCTCCTACAATGAGCAGTTCTTC	CASSPTSGSSYNEQFF
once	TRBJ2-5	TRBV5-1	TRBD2	TGCGCCAGCAGCTTGCCCCTAGCGGGAGGGGAGACCCAGTACTTC	CASSLPLAGGETQYF
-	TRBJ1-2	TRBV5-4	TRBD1	TGTGCCAGCAGCTTGGACAGGGGTGGCTACACCTTC	CASSLDRGGYTF
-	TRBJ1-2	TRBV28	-	TGTGCCAGCAGTTTATCAAGTTTACAGGGCCGTATCGGAAATGGCTACACCTTC	CASSLSSLQGRIGNGYTF
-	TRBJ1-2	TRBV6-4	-	TGTGCCAGCAGTGTTAGCCCGTCAGGGGATTATGGCTACACCTTC	CASSVSPSGDYGYTF
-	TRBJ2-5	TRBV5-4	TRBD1	TGTGCCAGCAGCTTGAAGATGGGACAGGTTTTCCAAGAGACCCAGTACTTC	CASSLKMGQVFQETQYF
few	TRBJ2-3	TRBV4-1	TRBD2	TGCGCCAGCAGCCAAACCCGAGCGGGAGGGCGTCGCACAGATACGCAGTATTTT	CASSQTRAGGRRTDTQYF
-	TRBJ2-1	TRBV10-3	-	TGTGCCAACGGAGGAACGAACAATGAGCAGTTCTTC	CANGGTNNEQFF
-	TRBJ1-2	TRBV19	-	TGTGCCAGTAGTACCGGGGGGACAAATGGCTATGGCTACACCTTC	CASSTGGTNGYGYTF
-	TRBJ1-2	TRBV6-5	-	TGTGCCAGCAGTCGTGGACAGACCCACTATGGCTACACCTTC	CASSRGQTHYGYTF
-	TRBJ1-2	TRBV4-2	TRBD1	TGTGCCAGCAGCCCGAGACAGGGACCCGGGGATGGCTACACCTTC	CASSPRQGPGDGYTF
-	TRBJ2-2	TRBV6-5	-	TGTGCCAGCAGCCCGAGCCGGGTTGGCGGGGAGCTGTTTTTT	CASSPSRVGGELFF
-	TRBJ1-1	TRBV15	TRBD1	TGTGCCACCAGCAGACCGGGACAGATCACTGAAGCTTTCTTT	CATSRPGQITEAFF